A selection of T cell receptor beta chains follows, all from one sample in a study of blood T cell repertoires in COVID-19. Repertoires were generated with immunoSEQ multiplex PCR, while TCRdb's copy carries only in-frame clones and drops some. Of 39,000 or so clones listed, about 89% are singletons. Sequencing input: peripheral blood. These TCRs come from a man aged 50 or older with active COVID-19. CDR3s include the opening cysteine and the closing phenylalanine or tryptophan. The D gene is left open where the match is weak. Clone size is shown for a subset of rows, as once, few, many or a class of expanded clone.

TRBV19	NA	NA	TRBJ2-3	CASSLNGRGFTDTQYF	TGTGCCAGTAGCCTAAATGGGAGGGGGTTCACAGATACGCAGTATTTT
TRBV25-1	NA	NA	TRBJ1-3	CASSYGGVGNTIYF	TGTGCCAGCAGTTACGGGGGTGTCGGAAACACCATATATTTT
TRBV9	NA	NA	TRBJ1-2	CASSPFTGSAGYTF	TGTGCCAGCAGTCCCTTTACAGGGTCGGCTGGCTACACCTTC
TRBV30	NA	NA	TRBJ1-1	CAWSPQTENTEAFF	TGTGCCTGGAGCCCCCAGACAGAGAACACTGAAGCTTTCTTT
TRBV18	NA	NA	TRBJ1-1	CASSPLSEAPLNTEAFF	TGTGCCAGCTCACCACTGAGCGAGGCCCCCCTGAACACTGAAGCTTTCTTT
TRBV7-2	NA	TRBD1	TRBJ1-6	CASSTAGGRNSPLHF	TGTGCCAGCAGCACAGCAGGGGGAAGGAATTCACCCCTCCACTTT
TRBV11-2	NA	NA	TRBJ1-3	CASSLDRADSSGNTIYF	TGTGCCAGCAGCTTAGATCGTGCTGATAGCTCTGGAAACACCATATATTTT
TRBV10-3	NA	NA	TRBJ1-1	CAISESTRRNTEAFF	TGTGCCATCAGTGAGTCGACTCGGAGGAACACTGAAGCTTTCTTT
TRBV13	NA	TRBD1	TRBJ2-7	CASSFQGVQGEQYF	TGTGCCAGCAGCTTTCAGGGGGTCCAAGGAGAGCAGTACTTC
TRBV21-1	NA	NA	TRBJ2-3	CASGLAGADTQYF	TGTGCCAGCGGACTAGCGGGAGCTGATACGCAGTATTTT
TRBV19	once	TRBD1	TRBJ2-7	CASSSGTGGHYEQYF	TGTGCCAGCTCATCCGGGACAGGTGGACACTACGAGCAGTACTTC
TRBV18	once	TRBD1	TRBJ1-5	CASSPTGGVSNQPQHF	TGTGCCAGCTCACCGACAGGGGGCGTCAGCAATCAGCCCCAGCATTTT
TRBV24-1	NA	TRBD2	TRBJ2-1	CATRGVDNEQFF	TGTGCCACCCGGGGGGTCGACAATGAGCAGTTCTTC
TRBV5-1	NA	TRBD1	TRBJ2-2	CASSGTGGAGTGELFF	TGCGCCAGCAGCGGGACAGGGGGCGCGGGCACCGGGGAGCTGTTTTTT
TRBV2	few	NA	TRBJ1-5	CASTRGGNQPQHF	TGTGCCAGCACCAGAGGAGGGAATCAGCCCCAGCATTTT
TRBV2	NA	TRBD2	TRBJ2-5	CASKPAGGPGETQYF	TGTGCCAGCAAGCCAGCGGGAGGGCCGGGGGAGACCCAGTACTTC
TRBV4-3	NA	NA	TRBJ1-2	CASSHAAGRAEGYTF	TGCGCCAGCAGCCACGCCGCGGGCCGAGCGGAGGGCTACACCTTC
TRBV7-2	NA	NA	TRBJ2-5	CASSSGGRGETQYF	TGTGCCAGCAGCTCGGGCGGGCGGGGCGAGACCCAGTACTTC
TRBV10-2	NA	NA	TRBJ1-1	CASSESSGDLGTEAFF	TGCGCCAGCAGTGAGTCGAGCGGGGATCTGGGAACTGAAGCTTTCTTT
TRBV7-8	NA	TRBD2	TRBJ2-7	CASSSGLAGGSSEQYF	TGTGCCAGCAGCTCCGGACTAGCGGGGGGGAGTTCCGAGCAGTACTTC
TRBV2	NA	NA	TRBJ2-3	CASSESTRADTQYF	TGTGCCAGCAGTGAATCGACTAGGGCAGATACGCAGTATTTT
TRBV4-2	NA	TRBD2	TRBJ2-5	CASSQARGGGRGETQYF	TGTGCCAGCAGCCAGGCTCGGGGCGGCGGGAGGGGGGAGACCCAGTACTTC